A selection of T cell receptor beta chains follows, all from one sample in a study of blood T cell repertoires in COVID-19. Only in-frame clones appear in the TCRdb table, and some are missing; sequencing was by immunoSEQ multiplex PCR. Of about 170,000 clones detected, approximately 81% appear once; the ten largest clones hold roughly 10%. Input material: peripheral blood. Receptor source: an elderly woman with active or convalescent COVID-19. The CDR3 runs from the conserved cysteine through the conserved F or W. Fields, in order: J gene, V gene, clone size, D gene, CDR3 protein, CDR3 DNA. A D gene is named only where the DNA matches it firmly. Clone size is not always given. Where it is, it says once, few, many or a class for expanded clones.

J gene: TRBJ2-1
V gene: TRBV28
clone size: -
D gene: TRBD2
CDR3 protein: CASSLAGTSGHNEQFF
CDR3 DNA: TGTGCCAGCAGTTTAGCCGGGACTAGCGGCCACAATGAGCAGTTCTTC

J gene: TRBJ1-1
V gene: TRBV5-1
clone size: -
D gene: -
CDR3 protein: CASSPTPGQNTEAFF
CDR3 DNA: TGCGCCAGCAGCCCGACCCCAGGTCAGAACACTGAAGCTTTCTTT

J gene: TRBJ2-1
V gene: TRBV7-5
clone size: -
D gene: -
CDR3 protein: CARSFGQGYYNEQFF
CDR3 DNA: TGTGCCAGAAGCTTCGGTCAGGGCTACTACAATGAGCAGTTCTTC

J gene: TRBJ1-1
V gene: TRBV7-6
clone size: -
D gene: -
CDR3 protein: CASSLSRTNTEAFF
CDR3 DNA: TGTGCCAGCAGCTTGAGTAGGACAAACACTGAAGCTTTCTTT

J gene: TRBJ1-5
V gene: TRBV19
clone size: -
D gene: TRBD1
CDR3 protein: CASSWGQGSNQPQHF
CDR3 DNA: TGTGCCAGTAGCTGGGGACAGGGAAGCAATCAGCCCCAGCATTTT

J gene: TRBJ1-1
V gene: TRBV4-1
clone size: few
D gene: -
CDR3 protein: CASSQVWTANTEAFF
CDR3 DNA: TGCGCCAGCAGCCAAGTTTGGACAGCGAACACTGAAGCTTTCTTT

J gene: TRBJ1-1
V gene: TRBV3-1/TRBV3-2
clone size: -
D gene: -
CDR3 protein: CASSSLRDTEAFF
CDR3 DNA: TGTGCCAGCAGCTCGCTGAGGGACACTGAAGCTTTCTTT

J gene: TRBJ1-6
V gene: TRBV4-1
clone size: -
D gene: TRBD1
CDR3 protein: CASTNRQGNSPLHF
CDR3 DNA: TGCGCCAGCACAAATCGACAGGGCAATTCACCCCTCCACTTT

J gene: TRBJ1-5
V gene: TRBV6-5
clone size: once
D gene: -
CDR3 protein: CASSYPRVGGQPQHF
CDR3 DNA: TGTGCCAGCAGTTACCCTCGGGTTGGAGGCCAGCCCCAGCATTTT

J gene: TRBJ2-5
V gene: TRBV10-3
clone size: -
D gene: TRBD2
CDR3 protein: CAISGLAGQETQYF
CDR3 DNA: TGTGCCATCAGCGGACTAGCGGGGCAAGAGACCCAGTACTTC

J gene: TRBJ2-3
V gene: TRBV19
clone size: -
D gene: TRBD1
CDR3 protein: CASSKRQGLDTQYF
CDR3 DNA: TGTGCCAGTAGTAAGAGACAGGGGTTGGATACGCAGTATTTT

J gene: TRBJ2-1
V gene: TRBV30
clone size: few
D gene: TRBD2
CDR3 protein: CAAGGGQLTSGSTYNEQFF
CDR3 DNA: TGTGCCGCAGGGGGGGGACAGCTCACTAGCGGGAGCACCTACAATGAGCAGTTCTTC

J gene: TRBJ1-2
V gene: TRBV28
clone size: -
D gene: TRBD1
CDR3 protein: CASSLTGYGYTF
CDR3 DNA: TGTGCCAGCAGTTTGACAGGGTATGGCTACACCTTC

J gene: TRBJ1-2
V gene: TRBV10-2
clone size: once
D gene: TRBD1
CDR3 protein: CASRGATGDYGYTF
CDR3 DNA: TGCGCCAGCAGGGGTGCTACAGGGGACTATGGCTACACCTTC

J gene: TRBJ2-7
V gene: TRBV6-5
clone size: once
D gene: TRBD2
CDR3 protein: CASSGRGLGYEQYF
CDR3 DNA: TGTGCCAGCAGCGGGAGGGGACTTGGGTACGAGCAGTACTTC

J gene: TRBJ2-1
V gene: TRBV29-1
clone size: -
D gene: -
CDR3 protein: CSVAGTGSSYNEQFF
CDR3 DNA: TGCAGCGTTGCTGGTACAGGGTCGTCCTACAATGAGCAGTTCTTC

J gene: TRBJ2-1
V gene: TRBV24-1
clone size: few
D gene: TRBD2
CDR3 protein: CATSDRSGRALNEQFF
CDR3 DNA: TGTGCCACCAGTGACCGTAGCGGGAGGGCCCTCAATGAGCAGTTCTTC

J gene: TRBJ2-3
V gene: TRBV19
clone size: -
D gene: -
CDR3 protein: CATQRASSPESGDTQYF
CDR3 DNA: TGTGCCACCCAAAGGGCTAGCTCTCCGGAGTCGGGAGATACGCAGTATTTT

J gene: TRBJ1-1
V gene: TRBV5-1
clone size: -
D gene: -
CDR3 protein: CASRSDLNTEAFF
CDR3 DNA: TGCGCCAGCAGGAGCGACTTGAACACTGAAGCTTTCTTT

J gene: TRBJ1-1
V gene: TRBV6-1
clone size: -
D gene: -
CDR3 protein: CASSEWGGGNTEAFF
CDR3 DNA: TGTGCCAGCAGTGAATGGGGAGGGGGTAACACTGAAGCTTTCTTT

J gene: TRBJ1-4
V gene: TRBV11-1
clone size: -
D gene: -
CDR3 protein: CASSSVKSGEKLFF
CDR3 DNA: TGTGCCAGCAGCTCGGTGAAGTCGGGGGAAAAACTGTTTTTT

J gene: TRBJ2-1
V gene: TRBV24-1
clone size: once
D gene: TRBD1
CDR3 protein: CATSDTGQDNEQFF
CDR3 DNA: TGTGCCACCAGTGACACGGGACAGGACAATGAGCAGTTCTTC

J gene: TRBJ1-3
V gene: TRBV5-1
clone size: few
D gene: TRBD1
CDR3 protein: CASSPDRAGNTIYF
CDR3 DNA: TGCGCCAGCAGCCCGGACAGGGCTGGAAACACCATATATTTT

J gene: TRBJ1-2
V gene: TRBV6-5
clone size: few
D gene: TRBD1
CDR3 protein: CASSYEGQGHYGYTF
CDR3 DNA: TGTGCCAGCAGTTACGAGGGACAGGGGCACTATGGCTACACCTTC

J gene: TRBJ2-3
V gene: TRBV5-4
clone size: -
D gene: -
CDR3 protein: CASSSAGVFSTDTQYF
CDR3 DNA: TGTGCCAGCAGCTCCGCAGGGGTTTTTAGCACAGATACGCAGTATTTT

J gene: TRBJ1-1
V gene: TRBV2
clone size: -
D gene: TRBD1
CDR3 protein: CASRLTGYTEAFF
CDR3 DNA: TGTGCCAGCAGATTGACAGGGTACACTGAAGCTTTCTTT

J gene: TRBJ2-5
V gene: TRBV7-6
clone size: once
D gene: -
CDR3 protein: CASSFQPRETQYF
CDR3 DNA: TGTGCCAGCAGCTTCCAACCCAGGGAGACCCAGTACTTC

J gene: TRBJ1-6
V gene: TRBV27
clone size: -
D gene: TRBD1
CDR3 protein: CASSWGLGTGYNSPLHF
CDR3 DNA: TGTGCCAGCAGTTGGGGTTTAGGGACAGGGTATAATTCACCCCTCCACTTT